The sequence of this T cell receptor (beta chain) was determined in a study of CD8+ T cells in alopecia areata. Researchers gathered lesional scalp punch biopsies and peripheral blood from patients with alopecia areata. Germline V gene lookup returns CDR1 SGHVS and CDR2 FNYEAQ. Trimming stripped 1 base from V and 1 base from J, with 6 bases between. The CDR3 extends over 14 amino acids. Study-wide results and limits: Although TCR sharing was seen in mice, sharing across patients was less clear, possibly for HLA-related reasons. For lesional scalp, especially alopecia totalis/universalis, clonality was higher than in normal scalp.

Investigators isolated RNA and reverse transcribed it into cDNA to act as the sequencing template. This table comes from immunoSEQ multiplex PCR, and its TCRdb copy is limited to in-frame clones, with some not included. The table has more than 95,000 clones, less than 50% seen once; the top ten hold approximately 1.4%. With respect to this clone: As yet, its antigen is unknown.

This receptor was obtained from a human donor with alopecia areata. The sample consisted of CD4+ T cells sorted from blood. The chain is built from TRBV7-6 and TRBJ2-3; a weak D match, TRBD1 (6 bases). CDR3 loop: CASSLGTGTDTQYF. In DNA form, the CDR3 reads TGTGCCAGCAGCTTAGGGACAGGCACAGATACGCAGTATTTT.